Below are 8 T cell receptor beta chains sequenced from a single sample in a study of blood T cell repertoires in COVID-19. Using immunoSEQ multiplex PCR, the repertoire was profiled, and TCRdb retains in-frame clones only, with some absent. The sample includes 330,000 or so clones, approximately 88% seen only once; the top ten take 5%. Material: PBMCs or T cells enriched from blood (not recorded which). Receptors originate from a man younger than 45 who had recovered from COVID-19.

The rearrangement links TRBV24-1 to TRBJ2-5; 8 bases line up with TRBD1. V gave up 3 bases and J gave up 3 bases; unmatched junction bases: 2. Germline values: CDR1 KGHDR, CDR2 SFDVKD. This CDR3 contains 14 residues. CDR3 protein: CATSDGQGEETQYF. As DNA, the CDR3 is TGTGCCACCAGTGATGGACAGGGAGAAGAGACCCAGTACTTC.

V usage is TRBV5-8 and J usage is TRBJ2-2, with D maybe TRBD2 (5 bases). Per germline, CDR1 SGHTS and CDR2 YDEGEE. V lost 1 base to trimming and J lost 6 bases, with 7 bases between them. The CDR3 sequence is 13 residues long. Here the CDR3 reads CASSLRGPGELFF. CDR3 bases: TGTGCCAGCAGCTTGCGGGGTCCCGGGGAGCTGTTTTTT.

The V and J genes are TRBV10-1 and TRBJ1-3, with D hard to call. CDR3 length equals 13 residues. V was pared by 4 bases and J by 6 bases, with 10 bases between. CDR1 is WNHNN and CDR2 is SYGVQD in the germline V gene (reference sequence). CDR3 in amino acids: CASSGGSSNTIYF. The CDR3 nucleotides read TGCGCCAGCAGTGGTGGGAGTTCAAACACCATATATTTT.

The rearrangement joins TRBV7-9 to TRBJ1-3, with 11 bases aligning to TRBD1. The ends lost 6 bases at V and 1 base at J; junction bases unmatched: 8. The CDR3 totals 17 residues. The germline V gene encodes CDR1 SEHNR and CDR2 FQNEAQ (reference sequence). The CDR3 nucleotides are TGTGCCAGCAGACCGGACAGGGGGCTCTCATCTGGAAACACCATATATTTT. It codes for CASRPDRGLSSGNTIYF.

A single count supports this clone. The chain joins TRBV28 to TRBJ2-1; no clear D. CDR1 is MDHEN, CDR2 SYDVKM, per germline. Trimming removed 8 bases at V and 3 bases at J, with 8 bases between. This CDR3 is 12 amino acids long. Here the CDR3 reads CASRTNYNEQFF. The CDR3 nucleotides are TGTGCCAGCCGTACTAACTACAATGAGCAGTTCTTC.

J is TRBJ2-7 and V is TRBV30; 8 bases match TRBD2. The trim removed 5 bases at V and 3 bases at J, leaving 18 bases unmatched. This CDR3 region has 17 residues. Looked up from germline, CDR1 is GTSNPN and CDR2 is SVGIG (reference sequence). CDR3 coding DNA: TGTGCCTGGGGCCCCCCTTTGGGGCGGGGGGATCTCTACGAGCAGTACTTC. As protein: CAWGPPLGRGDLYEQYF.

DNA for the CDR3: TGTGCCAGTAGTATAAGGGGCAGCCGGACCGGGGAGCTGTTTTTT. It is translated as CASSIRGSRTGELFF. This chain links TRBV19 with TRBJ2-2; perhaps TRBD1 as D (5 bases). Trimming shortened V by 2 bases and J by 5 bases, and 12 bases separated the two germline ends. CDR1 and CDR2 from the germline V gene are LNHDA and SQIVND (reference sequence). CDR3 length equals 15 residues.

V usage is TRBV5-1 and J usage is TRBJ1-1; D might be TRBD1 (6 bases). The V gene's germline CDR1 is SGHRS and CDR2 YFSETQ. Trimming pared 0 bases from V and 4 bases from J, leaving 10 bases between. The CDR3 runs to 14 residues. The CDR3 here is CASSLGGRSTEAFF. As DNA, the CDR3 is TGCGCCAGCAGCTTGGGGGGGCGATCCACTGAAGCTTTCTTT.